This T cell receptor (beta chain) appears in the sequencing data of a study of T cells in Graves' hyperthyroidism and ophthalmopathy. Amplification yielded TCR beta CDR3 regions, with RNA transcripts as the source. An initial round of RT-PCR targeting the TCR CDR3 relied on the HTBI primer set. TCRdb reprocessed the multiplex PCR reads with MiXCR, giving one entry per CDR3 protein. The profile shows 550,000 to 700,000 distinct CDR3 sequences, about half of them singletons. Sequencing used peripheral blood or thyroid tissue (not recorded which). The sequence came from an adult woman with Graves' disease, either hyperthyroidism or ophthalmopathy (not recorded which).

The CDR3 sequence: CSVEAVKGTGWNTEAFF. The CDR3, as DNA: TGCAGCGTTGAGGCGGTGAAGGGGACAGGTTGGAACACTGAAGCTTTCTTT. The gene calls are TRBV29-1 and TRBJ1-1, with 8 bases fitting TRBD1. The junction had 13 bases not matched to a gene; V was cut back by 3 bases and J by 1 base. The CDR3 length is 17 residues. Germline V gene sequence: CDR1 SQVTM, CDR2 ANQGSEA.